This TCR beta chain was found in a study of T cell responses to AZD1222 COVID-19 vaccine. The CDR3 totals 13 residues. V shed 6 bases, J shed 6 bases, and the junction held 3 bases outside the gene matches. Assay used: immunoSEQ multiplex PCR; TCRdb lists only in-frame clones, some missing. The table has tens of thousands of clones, roughly nine tenths seen once. Study-wide points: Clonal diversity may have been underestimated in mostly white British donors.

Remarks on this clone: No antigen is known for it.

This sequence originates from an adult in good health. The V call is TRBV12-3 or TRBV12-4, the J call TRBJ1-1; 11 bases fit TRBD1. Material: peripheral blood, obtained on day 0 of AZD1222 vaccination. As DNA, the CDR3 is TGTGCCAGCAGATGGACAGGGGGCTCTGAAGCTTTCTTT. It codes for CASRWTGGSEAFF.